Listed here is a single T cell receptor beta chain. Its antigen is still unknown. Amplification of TCR beta CDR3 regions was performed using RNA transcripts as template. In the first-round RT-PCR of the TCR CDR3, the HTBI primer set was used. TCRdb reprocessed the multiplex PCR reads via MiXCR and lists one record per CDR3 protein. The sample has 450,000 to 600,000 distinct CDR3 sequences; 20% are singletons. The data belong to a study of T cells in Graves' hyperthyroidism and ophthalmopathy. Study-wide background: Peripheral blood specimens were obtained at initial diagnosis, prior to any treatment. Findings and caveats of the study: Ophthalmopathy cases were set apart from stable hyperthyroidism by a 13 V-J model. Most thyroid clonotypes expanded above 0.001 were also detected in blood.

Trimming at V came to 4 bases and at J to 2 bases, leaving 12 bases not matched to a gene. Germline V CDR1 and CDR2: SGHRS, YFSETQ. The CDR3 has 17 residues. Sequencing used blood. This TCR came from a man aged 40-50 years with Graves' ophthalmopathy. The rearrangement uses TRBV5-1 and TRBJ1-3, with TRBD1 matching 7 bases. Here the CDR3 reads CASSKSPGGQTGNTIYF. In nucleotides, the CDR3 is TGCGCCAGCAGCAAGAGCCCCGGGGGACAGACTGGAAACACCATATATTTT.